Listed here are 30 T cell receptor beta chains from one sample, sequenced in a study of T cells after yellow fever vaccination. TCRdb independently ran MiXCR on the 5' RACE reads; one entry per CDR3 protein. The table includes 300,000 to 350,000 distinct CDR3 sequences, 3.5% to 4.5% detected once. This specimen was PBMCs, taken 15 days after the yellow fever booster vaccination. The receptor set was obtained from a man aged 18 to 30 who received the YFV17D yellow fever vaccine.

The chain employs TRBV20-1 and TRBJ1-1; D unresolved. The CDR3 spans 13 residues. V lost 3 bases, J lost 6 bases, and 14 bases lay in between. CDR1 DFQATT and CDR2 SNEGSKA come from the germline V gene (reference sequence). The CDR3 protein is CSASRTADAEAFF. The CDR3 coding sequence is TGCAGTGCTAGTAGGACGGCCGACGCTGAAGCTTTCTTT.

This clonotype was seen at least ten times. The chain uses TRBV12-3 or TRBV12-4 and TRBJ1-1, with a tentative D call TRBD1 (6 bases). The CDR3 consists of 14 residues. V was cut by 5 bases and J by 8 bases, with 18 bases left in between. The CDR3 here is CASSGTPKPDEAFF. CDR3 nucleotides: TGTGCCAGCAGTGGGACACCCAAGCCAGACGAAGCTTTCTTT.

This clonotype was counted at least ten times. CDR3 DNA: TGCAGCGTTGAAGTCGGGGGCATGAACACTGAAGCTTTCTTT. Its protein product is CSVEVGGMNTEAFF. The chain carries TRBV29-1 and TRBJ1-1; possibly TRBD1 for D (6 bases). The CDR3 covers 14 residues. Germline assignment: CDR1 SQVTM and CDR2 ANQGSEA. Trimming removed 1 base at V and 0 bases at J, with 9 bases between.

This clonotype was picked up many times. This sequence joins TRBV13 and TRBJ2-2; D remains unclear. Germline CDR1 and CDR2: PRHDT and FYEKMQ (reference sequence). The CDR3 totals 15 residues. V was shortened by 5 bases and J by 4 bases, with 14 bases between the two germline ends. This chain's CDR3 is CASSLYWSSTGELFF. The CDR3 region has the DNA TGTGCCAGCAGCCTGTACTGGAGTAGCACCGGGGAGCTGTTTTTT.

This clonotype was seen a few times. The V call is TRBV20-1, the J call TRBJ2-2; D assignment may be TRBD1 or TRBD2 (5 bases each). Trimming removed 1 base at V and 4 bases at J, with 7 bases between. CDR3 length: 13 residues. Germline lookup yields CDR1 DFQATT and CDR2 SNEGSKA (reference sequence). CDR3 region: CSARGGITGELFF. Written as DNA, the CDR3 is TGCAGTGCTAGAGGGGGGATCACCGGGGAGCTGTTTTTT.

This clonotype was detected ten times or more. The rearrangement joins TRBV20-1 to TRBJ2-7; perhaps TRBD2 as D (6 bases). The CDR3 extends over 14 amino acids. CDR1 is DFQATT and CDR2 is SNEGSKA in the germline V gene (reference sequence). V lost 3 bases and J 3 bases, leaving 15 bases between the germline ends. CDR3 nucleotides: TGCAGTGCTAGGGCGGGGACGTTGGGCTACGAGCAGTACGTC. Translating gives CSARAGTLGYEQYV.

This clonotype was observed many times. The chain has TRBV11-2 and TRBJ2-7; weak D call: TRBD1 (6 bases). Germline CDR1 reads SGHAT; CDR2 reads FQNNGV. This CDR3 comprises 15 residues. The V and J ends lost 4 bases and 3 bases respectively, with 16 bases between them. CDR3 in DNA: TGTGCCAGCAGCTCGGGACATACAAACGTCTACGAGCAGTACTTC. This gives the protein CASSSGHTNVYEQYF. Drawing the rest from reference TRBV11-2 and TRBJ2-7, the complete variable domain is EAGVAQSPRYKIIEKRQSVAFWCNPISGHATLYWYQQILGQGPKLLIQFQNNGVVDDSQLPKDRFSAERLKGVDSTLKIQPAKLEDSAVYLCASSSGHTNVYEQYFGPGTRLTVT.

This clonotype was seen a few times. This chain joins TRBV4-3 and TRBJ1-2, with 7 bases aligning to TRBD1. The CDR3 has 16 amino acids. Trimming at V came to 1 base and at J to 0 bases, leaving 5 bases not matched to a gene. Germline loops: CDR1 LGHNA, CDR2 YSLEER. CDR3 residues: CASSQGGQRANYGYTF. The CDR3 nucleotides are TGCGCCAGCAGCCAAGGGGGACAGAGAGCTAACTATGGCTACACCTTC.

The rearrangement uses TRBV3-1 and TRBJ1-3; D is unclear. CDR1 and CDR2 (germline): LGHDT, YNNKEL (reference sequence). The V end was cut by 1 base, the J end by 0 bases, with 7 bases between. The CDR3 runs to 15 residues. The CDR3: CASSQATVSGNTIYF. The CDR3 DNA sequence: TGTGCCAGCAGCCAAGCCACAGTCTCTGGAAACACCATATATTTT.

This clonotype was detected many times. The chain recombines TRBV20-1 with TRBJ2-3, with 7 nucleotides matching TRBD1. This CDR3 contains 14 residues. V lost 7 bases, J lost 6 bases, and 13 bases stayed unmatched. Germline V gene data show CDR1 as DFQATT and CDR2 as SNEGSKA (reference sequence). The CDR3 is CSVDPLSTGDTQYF. The CDR3 coding sequence is TGCAGTGTCGACCCCCTGTCGACAGGGGATACGCAGTATTTT.

This clonotype came up a few times. The rearrangement links TRBV6-2 or TRBV6-3 to TRBJ2-7; no firm D call. Germline V gives CDR1 MNHEY, CDR2 SVGEGT. CDR3 size: 13 residues. V gave up 2 bases and J gave up 5 bases, with 10 bases separating them. CDR3 sequence: CASSYPSGNEQYF. The CDR3 region has the DNA TGTGCCAGCAGTTACCCCTCGGGCAACGAGCAGTACTTC.

This clonotype occurred many times. An end of the junction differs from the germline gene, which may be a read error. The genes are TRBV10-2 and TRBJ2-3; the D is unclear. CDR1 and CDR2 from the germline V gene are WSHSY and SAAADI. The CDR3 consists of 14 residues. The CDR3 sequence is CASSRRTGTDTQYF. DNA for the CDR3: TGTGCCAGCAGTCGACGTACAGGCACAGATACGCAGTATTTT.

There are many counts of this clonotype. The rearrangement links TRBV5-5 to TRBJ2-3, with 10 bases that match TRBD1. The CDR3 has 16 amino acids. V lost 4 bases to trimming and J lost 5 bases; unmatched junction nucleotides: 10. In germline, CDR1 is SGHKS, CDR2 YYEKEE (reference sequence). The CDR3 DNA sequence: TGTGCCAGCAGCGGAGGGGGGACAGGGGTAGGAGATACGCAGTATTTT. Its protein is CASSGGGTGVGDTQYF.

The V call is TRBV5-5, the J call TRBJ2-1; D gene uncertain. Trimming took off 0 bases at V and 10 bases at J, with 8 bases between the two ends. This CDR3 has 12 residues. The V gene's germline CDR1 is SGHKS and CDR2 YYEKEE (reference sequence). The CDR3 protein is CASSLGESEQFF. The CDR3 coding sequence is TGTGCCAGCAGCTTGGGGGAAAGCGAGCAGTTCTTC.

This clonotype was counted at least ten times. The chain couples TRBV7-9 to TRBJ2-7, with a weak D call TRBD1 (6 bases). The germline CDR1 and CDR2 sequences are SEHNR and FQNEAQ (reference sequence). The CDR3 runs to 15 residues. Trimming pared 1 base from V and 3 bases from J, leaving 13 bases between. This CDR3 is CASSLVRAGDYEQYV. The DNA for the CDR3 is TGTGCCAGCAGCTTAGTTCGGGCAGGGGACTACGAGCAGTACGTC.

V usage is TRBV27 and J usage is TRBJ1-6; TRBD1 matches 7 bases. Per germline, CDR1 MNHEY and CDR2 SMNVEV (reference sequence). The CDR3 sequence is 16 residues long. V shed 5 bases, J shed 8 bases, and the junction held 12 bases outside the gene matches. This chain's CDR3 is CASSTTRTGLDSPLHF. As DNA, the CDR3 is TGTGCCAGCAGTACGACCCGGACAGGATTGGATTCACCCCTCCACTTT.

This clonotype was seen many times. This rearrangement joins TRBV27 to TRBJ2-5, with D maybe TRBD2 (6 bases). V was pared by 6 bases and J by 4 bases, with 12 bases between. The CDR3 loop spans 13 amino acids. Germline V lookup: CDR1 MNHEY, CDR2 SMNVEV (reference sequence). The CDR3 nucleotides read TGTGCCAGCAGGCCACTCGGGGGAGAGACCCAGTACTTC. This gives the protein CASRPLGGETQYF.

This clonotype was observed at least ten times. CDR3 residues: CASSVARVNTEAFF. As DNA, the CDR3 is TGTGCCAGCAGCGTAGCTAGAGTAAACACTGAAGCTTTCTTT. The chain couples TRBV9 to TRBJ1-1, with no clear D. The CDR3 extends over 14 amino acids. V shed 0 bases and J shed 2 bases, with 8 bases lying between them. CDR1 is SGDLS and CDR2 is YYNGEE in the germline V gene.

The genes are TRBV12-3 or TRBV12-4 and TRBJ2-3, with 10 bases matching TRBD2. The CDR3 has 16 residues. The V segment lost 7 bases and the J segment 6 bases; nucleotides outside the gene matches: 13. CDR3 nucleotide sequence: TGTGCCAGCACCTCGTGGAGCGGGGGGGCCGGGGATACGCAGTATTTT. Translated, it gives CASTSWSGGAGDTQYF.

The sample holds many counts of this clonotype. The CDR3 region has the DNA TGTGCCAGCAGTTTACACCTGGGACAGGGACACACTGAAGCTTTCTTT. Its protein is CASSLHLGQGHTEAFF. The chain couples TRBV12-3 or TRBV12-4 to TRBJ1-1; 9 bases match TRBD1. The ends lost 2 bases at V and 3 bases at J; junction bases unmatched: 7. The CDR3 loop spans 16 amino acids.

The DNA for the CDR3 is TGTGCCAGCAGTTACTTTCTGGGGGTCCGGTTCGGAGAGACCCAGTACTTC. This translates into CASSYFLGVRFGETQYF. This chain uses TRBV6-2 or TRBV6-3 with TRBJ2-5, with D possibly called TRBD1 or TRBD2 (5 bases each). The germline V and J ends were trimmed by 1 base and 4 bases, with 19 bases remaining between them. The CDR3 has 17 residues. The germline gives CDR1 MNHEY, CDR2 SVGEGT.

This clonotype was detected ten times or more. The chain's CDR3 is CATSRDGTEAFF. CDR3 coding DNA: TGTGCCACCAGCAGAGACGGCACTGAAGCTTTCTTT. The chain links TRBV15 to TRBJ1-1; unclear D gene. The CDR3 contains 12 residues. Trimming stripped 0 bases from V and 4 bases from J, with 3 bases between. Germline-derived CDR1 and CDR2 are LNHNV and YYDKDF (reference sequence).

The chain couples TRBV12-3 or TRBV12-4 to TRBJ1-4; D is undetermined. The CDR3 runs 15 residues. With 5 bases removed from V and 9 bases from J, the gap between germline ends came to 19 bases. DNA for the CDR3: TGTGCCAGCAGTCCGATGACGACTGAATCTAAAAAACTGTTTTTT. Translated: CASSPMTTESKKLFF.

This clonotype was recorded many times. This rearrangement joins TRBV7-2 to TRBJ2-7; D is unresolved. The CDR3 extends over 12 amino acids. Germline V lookup: CDR1 SGHTA, CDR2 FQGNSA. Trimming cost V 4 bases and J 3 bases, with 7 bases left between them. For the CDR3, the DNA is TGTGCCAGCAGCTACGGAGACTACGAGCAGTACTTC. It encodes CASSYGDYEQYF.

This clonotype has a handful of counts. This chain links TRBV12-3 or TRBV12-4 with TRBJ2-6; the match to TRBD1 covers 7 bases. Trimming took 4 bases from V and 1 from J; bases not matched to a gene: 7. The CDR3 totals 17 residues. CDR3 DNA sequence: TGTGCCAGCAGTTCCAGGGGGACCCCATCTGGGGCCAACGTCCTGACTTTC. Translating it yields CASSSRGTPSGANVLTF.

In this sample, this clonotype turned up a few times. J is TRBJ1-2 and V is TRBV4-2; the D is unclear. Between the trimmed V and J ends, which lost 0 bases and 3 bases, there was a span of 11 bases. CDR1 and CDR2 (germline): LGHNA, YNFKEQ. The CDR3 spans 15 residues. CDR3 sequence reads: CASSQDKESHYGYTF. CDR3 nucleotides: TGTGCCAGCAGCCAAGATAAGGAGTCCCACTATGGCTACACCTTC.

This clonotype was observed at least ten times. The chain uses TRBV4-1 and TRBJ2-7; D remains unclear. CDR3 length: 13 residues. In germline, CDR1 is MGHRA, CDR2 YSYEKL. The V gene lost 1 base and the J gene lost 7 bases, with 11 bases spanning the gap. This CDR3 reads CASSQVQSEEQYF. In nucleotides, the CDR3 is TGCGCCAGCAGCCAAGTTCAATCCGAAGAGCAGTACTTC.

This clonotype was seen many times. J is TRBJ1-2 and V is TRBV7-9; D unresolved. The CDR3 runs 17 residues. Trimming took 0 bases from V and 10 from J, leaving 24 bases between them. CDR1 and CDR2 from the germline V gene are SEHNR and FQNEAQ (reference sequence). As DNA, the CDR3 is TGTGCCAGCAGCTTAGCGGCAGCGGGCAGATCCGTGTTGCTCTACACCTTC. This encodes CASSLAAAGRSVLLYTF.

The J gene is TRBJ2-5, the V gene TRBV4-3, with D maybe TRBD1 (5 bases). The germline V gene has CDR1 LGHNA and CDR2 YSLEER. The CDR3 length is 14 residues. Trimming left V 1 base short and J 5 bases short, with 11 bases between. The CDR3 DNA sequence: TGCGCCAGCAGCCAAGGAGCAGGGCGGGAGACCCAGTACTTC. Translated, it gives CASSQGAGRETQYF.

This sequence joins TRBV19 and TRBJ2-1; 9 nucleotides match TRBD1. The germline CDR1 and CDR2 sequences are LNHDA and SQIVND (reference sequence). CDR3 length: 15 amino acids. With V trimmed by 8 bases and J by 6 bases, 11 bases remained unmatched. The CDR3: CASSGTGYVFNEQFF. The CDR3 DNA sequence: TGTGCCAGTTCCGGGACAGGGTATGTATTCAATGAGCAGTTCTTC. The full variable domain, with the rest looked up from reference TRBV19 and TRBJ2-1, is DGGITQSPKYLFRKEGQNVTLSCEQNLNHDAMYWYRQDPGQGLRLIYYSQIVNDFQKGDIAEGYSVSREKKESFPLTVTSAQKNPTAFYLCASSGTGYVFNEQFFGPGTRLTVL.